The 13 T cell receptor beta chains listed next were all sequenced from one sample in a study of CD8+ T cells in alopecia areata. Isolated RNA was reverse transcribed into cDNA used as the sequencing template. Profiling relied on immunoSEQ multiplex PCR, and the TCRdb table lists in-frame clones only, not all of them. The table lists about 220,000 clones, more than 45% of them singletons. Described treatment: oral pan-JAK inhibitor, 5-10 mg twice daily. Sequencing used CD4+ T cells sorted from blood, obtained at week 4, from a patient treated with tofacitinib. The receptors derive from a human donor with alopecia areata.

This clone was counted only a few times. The CDR3 sequence is CASSPKKGGQDTQYF. Here the CDR3 DNA reads TGTGCCAGCTCACCCAAGAAGGGGGGCCAAGATACGCAGTATTTT. The rearrangement links TRBV18 to TRBJ2-3, with D possibly being TRBD1 or TRBD2 (6 bases each). This CDR3 has 15 residues. Trimming removed 3 bases at V and 5 bases at J, with 15 bases between. Germline lookup yields CDR1 KGHSH and CDR2 LQKENI.

This clone was seen just once. The V call is TRBV15, the J call TRBJ1-2; no definite D call. V gave up 1 base and J gave up 11 bases, with 8 bases separating them. Looked up from germline, CDR1 is LNHNV and CDR2 is YYDKDF (reference sequence). The CDR3 has 11 amino acids. CDR3 in DNA: TGTGCCACCAGCAGAGTCGGGGAATACACCTTC. It translates to CATSRVGEYTF.

A few counts support this clone. The chain joins TRBV5-6 to TRBJ2-1; no clear D gene. This CDR3 is built from 13 residues. Trimming pared 0 bases from V and 9 bases from J, leaving 10 bases between. Per germline, CDR1 SGHDT and CDR2 YYEEEE. CDR3 sequence reads: CASSLAASVEQFF. In nucleotides, the CDR3 is TGTGCCAGCAGCTTGGCGGCTAGTGTTGAGCAGTTCTTC.

The CDR3 loop reads CAWSVQNPRYYGYTF. The DNA of the CDR3 is TGTGCCTGGAGTGTACAAAACCCTCGGTACTATGGCTACACCTTC. V gene TRBV30 combines with J gene TRBJ1-2; no firm D call. The CDR3 runs 15 residues. V was trimmed by 0 bases and J by 3 bases, leaving 14 bases between them. Germline V gene sequence: CDR1 GTSNPN, CDR2 SVGIG (reference sequence).

The gene calls are TRBV6-1 and TRBJ1-5; the D is unclear. This CDR3 has 13 residues. With 7 bases removed from V and 4 bases from J, the gap between germline ends came to 11 bases. Germline lookup yields CDR1 MNHNS and CDR2 SASEGT. The CDR3 loop is CASNPGTNQPQHF. The CDR3 nucleotides are TGTGCCAGCAACCCCGGAACTAATCAGCCCCAGCATTTT.

The V and J genes are TRBV6-1 and TRBJ1-5; D not certain. Germline V gene lookup returns CDR1 MNHNS and CDR2 SASEGT. The CDR3 is made up of 12 amino acids. V shed 11 bases and J shed 0 bases, with 8 bases lying between them. CDR3 region: CAGGFSNQPQHF. For the CDR3, the DNA is TGTGCCGGCGGGTTTAGCAATCAGCCCCAGCATTTT.

The chain is built from TRBV4-3 and TRBJ1-2; no clear D gene. Germline lookup yields CDR1 LGHNA and CDR2 YSLEER. The CDR3 consists of 16 residues. Trimming took 0 bases from V and 4 from J, leaving 15 bases between them. The CDR3 nucleotides read TGCGCCAGCAGCCAAGATAATCTCAATTACGCCTATGGCTACACCTTC. Residues: CASSQDNLNYAYGYTF.

The rearrangement uses TRBV9 and TRBJ1-2, with D perhaps matching TRBD1 (6 bases). V was clipped by 4 bases and J by 3 bases, with 16 bases between them. The CDR3 consists of 15 residues. The germline V gene has CDR1 SGDLS and CDR2 YYNGEE. In DNA, the CDR3 is TGTGCCAGCAGCCCCGTTTTCGACAGGTACTATGGCTACACCTTC. Translating gives CASSPVFDRYYGYTF. The variable domain in full, completed from reference TRBV9 and TRBJ1-2, reads DSGVTQTPKHLITATGQRVTLRCSPRSGDLSVYWYQQSLDQGLQFLIQYYNGEERAKGNILERFSAQQFPDLHSELNLSSLELGDSALYFCASSPVFDRYYGYTFGSGTRLTVV.

This chain links TRBV4-3 with TRBJ2-3; 9 bases are a match to TRBD2. The CDR3 is 15 residues long. With V trimmed by 4 bases and J by 2 bases, 4 bases remained unmatched. The germline V gene has CDR1 LGHNA and CDR2 YSLEER. The CDR3 protein is CASSPGLALTDTQYF. CDR3 coding DNA: TGCGCCAGCAGCCCGGGACTAGCTCTCACAGATACGCAGTATTTT.

This sequence joins TRBV19 and TRBJ1-1; D gene unclear. Trimming stripped 6 bases from V and 8 bases from J, with 10 bases between. Germline CDR1 and CDR2: LNHDA and SQIVND (reference sequence). The CDR3 has 11 amino acids. CDR3 residues: CASSNTLEAFF. The DNA of the CDR3 is TGTGCCAGTAGCAATACCCTAGAAGCTTTCTTT.

This clone was recorded a few times. The chain has TRBV19 and TRBJ2-7; no clear D gene. Germline values: CDR1 LNHDA, CDR2 SQIVND (reference sequence). V lost 9 bases to trimming and J lost 3 bases, with 6 bases between them. The CDR3 length is 10 residues. The CDR3 loop is CASPFYEQYF. CDR3 sequence (DNA): TGTGCCAGCCCTTTCTACGAGCAGTACTTC.

The sample holds a few counts of this clone. The V gene is TRBV6-5, the J gene TRBJ2-3; TRBD2 matches 8 bases. Per the germline V gene, CDR1 is MNHEY and CDR2 is SVGAGI. CDR3 length equals 14 residues. The V gene end was trimmed by 5 bases and the J gene end by 2 bases; junction bases not matched to a gene: 3. The CDR3 protein is CASSTSGYTDTQYF. The DNA of the CDR3 is TGTGCCAGCAGTACTAGCGGATACACAGATACGCAGTATTTT.

This sequence joins TRBV5-4 and TRBJ2-3, with D maybe TRBD2 (6 bases). The V end was cut by 3 bases, the J end by 2 bases, with 10 bases between. The germline V gene has CDR1 SGHNT and CDR2 YYREEE (reference sequence). The CDR3 consists of 14 residues. The CDR3 here is CASSSERVTDTQYF. CDR3 DNA sequence: TGTGCCAGCAGCTCCGAGCGGGTCACAGATACGCAGTATTTT.